This TCR beta chain came from a study of shared clonotypes between healthy human individuals. Germline values: CDR1 MDHEN, CDR2 SYDVKM. Trimming left V 3 bases short and J 2 bases short, with 18 bases between. The CDR3 consists of 17 residues. On this clone: Its antigen is unidentified.

The study's findings and limits: The naive CD4 repertoires of a handful of donors were compared, and 5% to 6.5% of clonotypes were shared.

Measured with immunoSEQ multiplex PCR; TCRdb has only the in-frame clones, and not every one. The sample carries over a million clones, more than 75% recorded once. Sample: memory CD4+ T cells from PBMCs. The subset was: CD45RA-negative fraction. This receptor was obtained from a man aged 18 to 29 in good health. Some clones in this sample may be carry-over from other donors' samples. The genes are TRBV28 and TRBJ2-3, with D maybe TRBD2 (6 bases). In DNA form, the CDR3 reads TGTGCCAGCAGTTTCGGCTCGGGAGAACCAGCCACAGATACGCAGTATTTT. It specifies CASSFGSGEPATDTQYF.